This TCR beta chain stems from a study of long-term antiretroviral therapy in people with HIV. An immunoSEQ assay, version v3.0, was performed at survey level. Some clones are missing from TCRdb's copy, which holds only in-frame ones; the method was immunoSEQ multiplex PCR. The sample records 16,000 or so clones, approximately 85% being singletons. A note on this clone: Antigen: not known.

Germline CDR1 SGHAT, CDR2 FQNNGV. V lost 5 bases and J lost 3, with 11 bases in between. The CDR3 has 13 residues. Broader study findings: ART adherence, viral resistance and therapy changes were not recorded.

Clinicians in the United States treated all participants with HIV. The samples, holding roughly 0.9-11 million cryopreserved PBMC, were thawed before DNA extraction was carried out. The rearrangement links TRBV11-2 to TRBJ2-7; weak D call: TRBD2 (5 bases). The sequence was obtained from a woman aged 40 to 49 with HIV. The starting material was unsorted PBMCs, obtained 0.5 years after starting antiretroviral therapy. The CDR3 DNA follows: TGTGCCAGCAGCGTTACACGGGGCTACGAGCAGTACTTC. Its translation: CASSVTRGYEQYF.